A single sample is the source of the 18 T cell receptor beta chains below, sequenced in a study of cytomegalovirus exposure and HLA in healthy donors. PCR amplification relied on 60 Vbeta primers (plus 13 Jbeta primers). Here immunoSEQ multiplex PCR was the method, and the copy in TCRdb shows in-frame clones only, minus some. Among approximately 100,000 clones listed, approximately 70% were seen once. Sequenced input: PBMCs. All receptors come from a man aged 40-49 years in good health and CMV-seropositive.

The genes are TRBV27 and TRBJ2-5, with TRBD1 as a possible D gene (6 bases). The J call is in doubt because the DNA end fits TRBJ2-7 better. This CDR3 has 12 amino acids. The germline V gene has CDR1 MNHEY and CDR2 SMNVEV (reference sequence). The CDR3 protein is CASSLDRYEQYF. The CDR3 bases are TGTGCCAGCAGTCTTGACAGGTACGAGCAGTACTTC.

In its sample, this clone was seen once. The rearrangement joins TRBV5-1 to TRBJ2-3; 14 bases line up with TRBD2. V shed 2 bases, J shed 5 bases, and the junction held 4 bases outside the gene matches. The CDR3 extends over 16 amino acids. Germline-derived CDR1 and CDR2 are SGHRS and YFSETQ. CDR3 nucleotide sequence: TGCGCCAGCAGCTTCCCGACTAGCGGGAGGGTAGATACGCAGTATTTT. Translating it yields CASSFPTSGRVDTQYF.

This clone appeared a single time. The rearrangement uses TRBV30 and TRBJ2-1; TRBD2 is a possible D gene (6 bases). V lost 5 bases, J lost 3 bases, and 8 bases lay in between. Germline V CDR1 and CDR2: GTSNPN, SVGIG (reference sequence). This CDR3 is built from 12 residues. The CDR3 region has the DNA TGTGCCTGGGGAGCGGGCTACAATGAGCAGTTCTTC. It yields the protein CAWGAGYNEQFF.

About this clone: One junction end does not reproduce the germline sequence, and a read error may be involved. The chain has TRBV7-2 and TRBJ2-5; TRBD1 matches 10 bases. The CDR3 totals 17 residues. Germline loops: CDR1 SGHTA, CDR2 FQGNSA. CDR3: CASSQYSGTGDQETQYF. DNA for the CDR3: TGCGCCAGCAGTCAATACTCCGGGACAGGGGATCAAGAGACCCAGTACTTC.

The chain combines TRBV5-1 with TRBJ2-1; 9 nucleotides agree with TRBD2. The V segment lost 0 bases and the J segment 8 bases; nucleotides outside the gene matches: 3. This CDR3 has 14 residues. Germline CDR1 is SGHRS and CDR2 is YFSETQ. The CDR3 loop is CASSLAVAGDEQFF. CDR3 in DNA: TGCGCCAGCAGCTTGGCGGTAGCGGGAGATGAGCAGTTCTTC.

This chain links TRBV4-3 with TRBJ2-2, with D unclear. Germline lookup yields CDR1 LGHNA and CDR2 YSLEER. The V end was cut by 0 bases, the J end by 3 bases, with 11 bases between. CDR3 length: 16 amino acids. The CDR3 here is CASSQESPPDTGELFF. The CDR3 DNA follows: TGCGCCAGCAGCCAAGAATCCCCTCCAGACACCGGGGAGCTGTTTTTT.

This rearrangement joins TRBV29-1 to TRBJ2-7; weak D call: TRBD1 (6 bases). Germline CDR1 SQVTM, CDR2 ANQGSEA. Deletions cut 6 bases from V and 3 bases from J, with 12 bases between. This CDR3 contains 12 residues. DNA of the CDR3: TGCAGCGTCCGCGGACAGTTCTACGAGCAGTACTTC. Encoded protein: CSVRGQFYEQYF.

The chain is built from TRBV18 and TRBJ1-2; 7 bases align to TRBD1. Germline lookup yields CDR1 KGHSH and CDR2 LQKENI. The CDR3 consists of 14 residues. Losses at the gene ends were 3 bases for V and 4 bases for J; bases not matched to a gene: 5. The CDR3 DNA reads TGTGCCAGCTCACCTCCCGGGACAGCCTATGGCTACACCTTC. This codes for CASSPPGTAYGYTF.

This chain joins TRBV4-2 and TRBJ1-4; possibly TRBD1 for D (5 bases). Germline CDR1 LGHNA, CDR2 YNFKEQ. The CDR3 is 15 amino acids. V lost 1 base, J lost 2 bases, and 8 bases lay in between. The CDR3 sequence is CASSQGQGTNEKLFF. CDR3 sequence (DNA): TGTGCCAGCAGCCAAGGGCAGGGTACTAATGAAAAACTGTTTTTT.

The chain has TRBV20-1 and TRBJ2-1; TRBD2 is a possible D gene (5 bases). CDR1 and CDR2 (germline): DFQATT, SNEGSKA (reference sequence). V was clipped by 3 bases and J by 15 bases, with 15 bases between them. There are 11 residues in the CDR3. The CDR3 protein is CSAREASIRFF. The DNA for the CDR3 is TGCAGTGCTAGGGAAGCTAGCATACGGTTCTTC.

This sequence joins TRBV19 and TRBJ2-3; 8 nucleotides agree with TRBD1. Germline V gene sequence: CDR1 LNHDA, CDR2 SQIVND (reference sequence). The CDR3 length is 14 residues. V was pared by 10 bases and J by 5 bases, with 11 bases of the junction left unmatched. This CDR3 is CATRPRGRQDTQYF. Here the CDR3 DNA reads TGTGCCACGCGTCCCAGGGGGCGTCAAGATACGCAGTATTTT.

This clone was detected only a few times. The chain uses TRBV4-1 and TRBJ2-2, with 7 nucleotides matching TRBD2. This CDR3 is built from 17 residues. Looked up from germline, CDR1 is MGHRA and CDR2 is YSYEKL. Unmatched junction bases numbered 17, after V lost 9 bases and J lost 4 bases. The CDR3 reads CASGGGTRFSATGELFF. In DNA form, the CDR3 reads TGCGCCAGTGGGGGAGGGACCCGATTTTCGGCCACCGGGGAGCTGTTTTTT.

The sample holds one count of this clone. The rearrangement joins TRBV19 to TRBJ2-6; D is unclear. Germline V gene sequence: CDR1 LNHDA, CDR2 SQIVND (reference sequence). The CDR3 has 14 residues. Trimming stripped 6 bases from V and 2 bases from J, with 8 bases between. The CDR3 spells CASSNIPGANVLTF. The CDR3 DNA is TGTGCCAGTAGCAACATTCCTGGGGCCAACGTCCTGACTTTC. The complete variable domain, with remaining parts taken from reference TRBV19 and TRBJ2-6, reads DGGITQSPKYLFRKEGQNVTLSCEQNLNHDAMYWYRQDPGQGLRLIYYSQIVNDFQKGDIAEGYSVSREKKESFPLTVTSAQKNPTAFYLCASSNIPGANVLTFGAGSRLTVL.

V and J are TRBV30 and TRBJ1-1, with D unresolved. Trimming cost V 2 bases and J 1 base, with 14 bases left between them. CDR1 GTSNPN and CDR2 SVGIG come from the germline V gene (reference sequence). The CDR3 extends over 15 amino acids. CDR3 DNA sequence: TGTGCCTGGAGTAGCGCCAACATGCCGAACACTGAAGCTTTCTTT. Protein product: CAWSSANMPNTEAFF.

The chain's CDR3 is CASPSAGRGTEAFF. Written as DNA, the CDR3 is TGTGCCAGTCCGTCAGCGGGGAGAGGCACTGAAGCTTTCTTT. The gene calls are TRBV7-9 and TRBJ1-1; D unresolved. Deletions cut 9 bases from V and 4 bases from J, with 18 bases between. Per germline, CDR1 SEHNR and CDR2 FQNEAQ (reference sequence). This CDR3 is 14 amino acids long.

The V gene is TRBV5-5, the J gene TRBJ2-1; D is possibly TRBD2 (5 bases). Deletions cut 6 bases from V and 3 bases from J, with 7 bases between. The CDR3 is 12 amino acids. The V gene's germline CDR1 is SGHKS and CDR2 YYEKEE (reference sequence). CDR3 in amino acids: CASTGDYNEQFF. As DNA, the CDR3 is TGTGCCAGCACCGGGGACTACAATGAGCAGTTCTTC.

The rearrangement uses TRBV4-1 and TRBJ1-2; D might be TRBD1 (5 bases). Germline CDR1 MGHRA, CDR2 YSYEKL. The V and J ends lost 2 bases and 8 bases respectively, with 6 bases between them. The CDR3 loop spans 11 amino acids. CDR3 nucleotide sequence: TGCGCCAGCAGCCAACGGGGGGGCTACACCTTC. Residues: CASSQRGGYTF.

The chain combines TRBV2 with TRBJ2-2, with 9 bases fitting TRBD1. V shed 6 bases, J shed 7 bases, and the junction held 9 bases outside the gene matches. The CDR3 has 15 residues. Germline V gene lookup returns CDR1 SNHLY and CDR2 FYNNEI. DNA of the CDR3: TGTGCCAGCAGCGTACAGGGGGCGCAAATCGGGGAGCTGTTTTTT. It translates to CASSVQGAQIGELFF.